This T cell receptor beta chain was recorded in a study of memory CD8 T cells in hepatitis C reinfection. Described time point: pre-reinfection, 55 to 20 weeks before reinfection detection. No in vitro expansion preceded TCR sequencing of the sorted cells. Sequencing used immunoSEQ multiplex PCR; TCRdb keeps in-frame clones, though not all of them. The table lists over 50,000 clones, around nine tenths of them singletons. CDR1 is MNHEY, CDR2 SMNVEV, per germline (reference sequence). This CDR3 contains 14 residues. V trimming: 5 bases; J trimming: 5 bases; junction bases outside the gene matches: 4. The sequence derives from a man younger than 35 with hepatitis C virus infection. Sequenced: naive CD8+ T cells sorted from blood. The chain is built from TRBV27 and TRBJ1-5; 9 positions match TRBD1. The CDR3 DNA sequence: TGTGCCAGCAGTCCCCGACAGGGGGATCAGCCCCAGCATTTT. Its translation: CASSPRQGDQPQHF.